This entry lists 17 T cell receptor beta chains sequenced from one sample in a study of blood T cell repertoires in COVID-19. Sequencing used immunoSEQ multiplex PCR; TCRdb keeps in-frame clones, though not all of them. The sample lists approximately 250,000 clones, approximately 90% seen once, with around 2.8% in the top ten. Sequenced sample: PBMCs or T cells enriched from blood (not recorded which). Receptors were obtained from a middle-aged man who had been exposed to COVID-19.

CDR3 amino acids: CASSLLEGSSEKLFF. The DNA for the CDR3 is TGTGCCAGCAGCTTACTTGAGGGCTCCTCTGAAAAACTGTTTTTT. This chain links TRBV7-8 with TRBJ1-4; D gene uncertain. The V and J ends lost 2 bases and 7 bases respectively, with 14 bases between them. The CDR3 consists of 15 residues. The V gene's germline CDR1 is SGHVS and CDR2 FQNEAQ.

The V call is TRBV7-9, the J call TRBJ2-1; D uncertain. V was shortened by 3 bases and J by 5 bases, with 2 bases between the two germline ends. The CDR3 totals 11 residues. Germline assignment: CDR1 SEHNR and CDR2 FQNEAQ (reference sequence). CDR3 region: CASSFNNEQFF. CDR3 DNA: TGTGCCAGCAGCTTTAACAATGAGCAGTTCTTC.

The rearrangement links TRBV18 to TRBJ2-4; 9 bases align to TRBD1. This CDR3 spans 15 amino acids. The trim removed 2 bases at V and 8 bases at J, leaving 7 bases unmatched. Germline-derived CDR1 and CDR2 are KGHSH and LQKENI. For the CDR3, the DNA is TGTGCCAGCTCACCAGGGACAGGGTCGGGATACATTCAGTACTTC. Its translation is CASSPGTGSGYIQYF.

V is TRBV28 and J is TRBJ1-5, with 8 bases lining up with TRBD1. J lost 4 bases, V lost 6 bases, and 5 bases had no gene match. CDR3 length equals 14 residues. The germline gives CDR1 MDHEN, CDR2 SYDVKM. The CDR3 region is CASSTRQGNQPQHF. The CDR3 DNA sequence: TGTGCCAGCAGCACCCGACAGGGGAATCAGCCCCAGCATTTT.

In nucleotides, the CDR3 is TGTGCCAGTAGTATCGGGGCAGGGGGGTACGAGCAGTACTTC. Its protein is CASSIGAGGYEQYF. The V and J genes are TRBV19 and TRBJ2-7; tentatively, D is TRBD1 (7 bases). This CDR3 has 14 residues. Trimming removed 3 bases from V and 4 bases from J, with 13 bases in between. Per germline, CDR1 LNHDA and CDR2 SQIVND (reference sequence).

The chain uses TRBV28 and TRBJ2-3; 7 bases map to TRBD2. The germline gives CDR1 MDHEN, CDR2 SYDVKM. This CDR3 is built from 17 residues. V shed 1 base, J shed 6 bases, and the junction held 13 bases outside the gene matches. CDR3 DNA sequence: TGTGCCAGCAGTTTATTGGCCCTAGCGGACGCGGGGGATACGCAGTATTTT. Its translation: CASSLLALADAGDTQYF.

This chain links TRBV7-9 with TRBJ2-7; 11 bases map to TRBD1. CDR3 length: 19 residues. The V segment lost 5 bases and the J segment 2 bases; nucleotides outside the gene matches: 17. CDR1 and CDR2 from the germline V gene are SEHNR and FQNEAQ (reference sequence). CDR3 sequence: CASSKRRTGGAGGTYEQYF. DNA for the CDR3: TGTGCCAGCAGCAAACGGAGGACAGGGGGCGCAGGGGGAACCTACGAGCAGTACTTC.

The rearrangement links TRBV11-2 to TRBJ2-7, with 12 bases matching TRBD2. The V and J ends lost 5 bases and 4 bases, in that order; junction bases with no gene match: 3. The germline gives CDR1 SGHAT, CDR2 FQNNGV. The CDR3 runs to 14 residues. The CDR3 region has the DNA TGTGCCAGCAGCCGGACTAGCGGGGAATACGAGCAGTACTTC. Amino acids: CASSRTSGEYEQYF. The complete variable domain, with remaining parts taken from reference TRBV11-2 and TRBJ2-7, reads EAGVAQSPRYKIIEKRQSVAFWCNPISGHATLYWYQQILGQGPKLLIQFQNNGVVDDSQLPKDRFSAERLKGVDSTLKIQPAKLEDSAVYLCASSRTSGEYEQYFGPGTRLTVT.

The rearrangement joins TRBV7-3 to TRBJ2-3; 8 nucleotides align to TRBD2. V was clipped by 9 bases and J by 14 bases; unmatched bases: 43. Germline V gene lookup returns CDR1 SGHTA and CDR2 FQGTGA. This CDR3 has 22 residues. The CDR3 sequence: CARGPGFGRALSPILYVQERYF. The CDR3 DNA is TGTGCCAGGGGGCCTGGGTTCGGGAGGGCCCTTTCCCCTATCCTATACGTACAAGAGCGGTATTTT.

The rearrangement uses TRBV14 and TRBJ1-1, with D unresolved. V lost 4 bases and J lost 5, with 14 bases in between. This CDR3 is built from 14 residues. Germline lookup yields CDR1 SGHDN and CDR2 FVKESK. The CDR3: CASSPELGRTEAFF. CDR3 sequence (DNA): TGTGCCAGCAGCCCTGAATTGGGGAGGACTGAAGCTTTCTTT.

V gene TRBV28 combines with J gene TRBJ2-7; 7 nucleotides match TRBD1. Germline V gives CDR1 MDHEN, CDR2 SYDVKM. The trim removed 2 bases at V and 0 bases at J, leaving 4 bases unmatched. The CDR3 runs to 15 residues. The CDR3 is CASSLGTASSYEQYF. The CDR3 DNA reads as TGTGCCAGCAGTTTAGGGACAGCTAGCTCCTACGAGCAGTACTTC. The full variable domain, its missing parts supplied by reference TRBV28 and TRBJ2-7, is DVKVTQSSRYLVKRTGEKVFLECVQDMDHENMFWYRQDPGLGLRLIYFSYDVKMKEKGDIPEGYSVSREKKERFSLILESASTNQTSMYLCASSLGTASSYEQYFGPGTRLTVT.

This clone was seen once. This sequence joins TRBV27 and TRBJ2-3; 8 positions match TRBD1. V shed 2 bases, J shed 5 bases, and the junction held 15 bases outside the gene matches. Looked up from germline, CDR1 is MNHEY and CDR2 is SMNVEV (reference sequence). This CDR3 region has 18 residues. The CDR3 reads CASSLRNHRGNLGDTQYF. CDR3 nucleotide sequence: TGTGCCAGCAGTTTACGGAACCACAGGGGGAATTTAGGAGATACGCAGTATTTT.

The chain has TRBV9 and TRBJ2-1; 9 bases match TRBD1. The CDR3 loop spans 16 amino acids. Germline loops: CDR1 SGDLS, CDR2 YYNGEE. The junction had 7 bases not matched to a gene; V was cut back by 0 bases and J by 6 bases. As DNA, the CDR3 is TGTGCCAGCAGCGTAGGTCAGGACAGGGGTTTCAATGAGCAGTTCTTC. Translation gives CASSVGQDRGFNEQFF.

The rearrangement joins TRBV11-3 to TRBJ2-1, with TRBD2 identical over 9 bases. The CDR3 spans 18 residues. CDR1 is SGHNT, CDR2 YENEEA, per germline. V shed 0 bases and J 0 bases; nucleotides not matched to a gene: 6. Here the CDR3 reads CASSLEGLARSSYNEQFF. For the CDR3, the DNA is TGTGCCAGCAGCTTAGAGGGACTAGCCAGGAGCTCCTACAATGAGCAGTTCTTC. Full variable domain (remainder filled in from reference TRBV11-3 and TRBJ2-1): EAGVVQSPRYKIIEKKQPVAFWCNPISGHNTLYWYLQNLGQGPELLIRYENEEAVDDSQLPKDRFSAERLKGVDSTLKIQPAELGDSAVYLCASSLEGLARSSYNEQFFGPGTRLTVL.

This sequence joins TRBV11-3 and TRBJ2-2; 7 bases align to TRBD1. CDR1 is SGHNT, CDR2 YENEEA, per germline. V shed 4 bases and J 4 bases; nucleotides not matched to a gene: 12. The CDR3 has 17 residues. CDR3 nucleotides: TGTGCCAGCAGCTCGGGACAGAGCATTGTAGGCACCGGGGAGCTGTTTTTT. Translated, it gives CASSSGQSIVGTGELFF.

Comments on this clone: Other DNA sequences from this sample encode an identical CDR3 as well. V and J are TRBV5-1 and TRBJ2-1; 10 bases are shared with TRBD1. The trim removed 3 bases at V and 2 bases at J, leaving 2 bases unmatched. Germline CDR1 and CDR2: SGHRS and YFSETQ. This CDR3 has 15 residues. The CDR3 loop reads CASSSTGGAYNEQFF. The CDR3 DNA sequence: TGCGCCAGCAGCTCGACAGGGGGCGCCTACAATGAGCAGTTCTTC. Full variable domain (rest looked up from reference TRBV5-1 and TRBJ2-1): KAGVTQTPRYLIKTRGQQVTLSCSPISGHRSVSWYQQTPGQGLQFLFEYFSETQRNKGNFPGRFSGRQFSNSRSEMNVSTLELGDSALYLCASSSTGGAYNEQFFGPGTRLTVL.

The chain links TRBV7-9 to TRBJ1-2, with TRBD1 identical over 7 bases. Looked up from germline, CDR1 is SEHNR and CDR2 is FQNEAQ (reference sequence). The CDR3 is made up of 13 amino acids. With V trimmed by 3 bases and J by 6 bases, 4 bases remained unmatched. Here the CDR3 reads CASSFGQADGYTF. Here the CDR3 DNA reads TGTGCCAGCAGCTTTGGACAGGCGGATGGCTACACCTTC.